This T cell receptor beta chain emerged from a study of T-cell memory formation after mild COVID-19. Study-wide results and caveats: Pre-infection memory held some responding clones, suggesting pre-existing cross-reactive T cells responded.

TCRdb reprocessed the 5' RACE reads via MiXCR and lists one record per CDR3 protein. The data show 200,000 to 250,000 distinct CDR3 sequences, over 9.5% seen once. The CDR3 loop spans 13 amino acids. CDR1 is SGHRS and CDR2 is YFSETQ in the germline V gene. Trimming pared 2 bases from V and 0 bases from J, leaving 3 bases between. The table lists this clonotype with many counts. What it binds is not known. Sequenced sample: PBMCs or a T cell subset sorted from them (not recorded which). The chain couples TRBV5-1 to TRBJ1-3, with unresolved D. This clonotype was sampled from a man aged 18 to 35 who had mild COVID-19 (a few samples of this study predate the infection). Cell type and time point are not known. In DNA, the CDR3 is TGCGCCAGCAGCTTAAACTCTGGAAACACCATATATTTT. This encodes CASSLNSGNTIYF.